This T cell receptor beta chain was identified in a study of shared clonotypes between healthy human individuals. Germline CDR1 is LNHDA and CDR2 is SQIVND (reference sequence). This CDR3 contains 13 residues. V was pared by 5 bases and J by 9 bases, with 14 bases between. Comments on this clone: Its antigen is as yet unknown.

The table came from immunoSEQ multiplex PCR; TCRdb's copy has only in-frame clones and leaves some out. This table holds more than 550,000 clones, over 55% found once. Adults of Caucasian background living in Nashville, Tennessee made up all donors. Study-wide results and caveats: Large depth notwithstanding, sorted-subset sequencing proved incomplete by rarefaction. Lower generation probabilities were found for non-shared clonotypes than for those shared by all four donors.

This sequence originates from a woman in her twenties or thirties in good health. The material sequenced was memory CD4+ T cells sorted from blood. As to subset: CD45RA-negative fraction. This chain joins TRBV19 and TRBJ2-1, with TRBD2 as a possible D gene (7 bases). CDR3 sequence: CASSREGGGEQFF. The CDR3, as DNA: TGTGCCAGTAGTCGAGAGGGAGGGGGTGAGCAGTTCTTC.